The rows below give T cell receptor beta chains drawn from one sample of a study of T cell repertoires in cytomegalovirus infection. Using its own MiXCR run on the reads, TCRdb lists one record per CDR3 protein. The table shows roughly 200,000 distinct CDR3 sequences, with roughly 9% occurring only once. Sequencing input: PBMCs. The receptors were gathered from a human donor in good health (CMV status not recorded). Some clones in this sample may be carry-over from other donors' samples. Both conserved end residues are part of each CDR3. A D gene is named only where the DNA matches it firmly. The listing skips clone size in some rows; elsewhere it reads once, few, many or a size class.

j_call v_call d_call clone_size cdr3_nt cdr3_aa
TRBJ1-2 TRBV20-1 TRBD1 many TGCAGTGCTGGTGGGAAAGGGACAGGGGGCCGTTTCAACTATGGCTACACCTTC CSAGGKGTGGRFNYGYTF
TRBJ2-5 TRBV12-3/TRBV12-4 NA many TGTGCCAGCAGTTTTGGGAAGGACCTTTTCCAAGAGACCCAGTACTTC CASSFGKDLFQETQYF
TRBJ2-7 TRBV5-4 TRBD2 NA TGTGCCAGCAGCTCCAAGCGGGATGGGTCCTACGAGCAGTACTTC CASSSKRDGSYEQYF
TRBJ1-1 TRBV6-1 TRBD1 NA TGTGCCAGCCTTACAGGGGTGAACACTGAAGCTTTCTTT CASLTGVNTEAFF
TRBJ2-7 TRBV7-2 NA many TGTGCCAGCAGCTTATCTCCCAGCGTTCCCTACGAGCAGTACTTC CASSLSPSVPYEQYF
TRBJ1-1 TRBV7-2 TRBD1 medium-sized TGTGCCAGCTTCCTCAGGGGGCTCAACACTGAAGCTTTCTTT CASFLRGLNTEAFF
TRBJ2-5 TRBV10-3 TRBD2 few TGTGCCATCAGCACTCTAGCGGAGAAGGAGACCCAGTACTTC CAISTLAEKETQYF
TRBJ2-7 TRBV7-2 NA many TGTGCCAGCAGCCTCACCTCCTACGAGCAGTACTTC CASSLTSYEQYF
TRBJ2-7 TRBV5-5 NA many TGTGCCACCCAGGGGAACCCCAGCTCCTACGAGCAGTACTTC CATQGNPSSYEQYF
TRBJ1-5 TRBV28 NA NA TGTGCCAGCAGTTTGACCGGGCTTCGTAATCAGCCCCAGCATTTT CASSLTGLRNQPQHF
TRBJ2-2 TRBV7-2 TRBD2 many TGTGCCAGCAGCTTAGTTCTAGCGGGAGTTGTCACCGGGGAGCTGTTTTTT CASSLVLAGVVTGELFF
TRBJ2-7 TRBV20-1 NA NA TGCAGTGCTATGCCGGGGACCTACGAGCAGTACTTC CSAMPGTYEQYF
TRBJ2-1 TRBV5-1 TRBD2 few TGCGCCAGCAGCTTGAGGATAGCGGGGGGGAATGAGCAGTTCTTC CASSLRIAGGNEQFF
TRBJ1-5 TRBV10-3 NA NA TGTGCCATTGCTGTTGACTGGGGATCCAATCAGCCCCAGCATTTT CAIAVDWGSNQPQHF
TRBJ1-1 TRBV12-3/TRBV12-4 NA NA TGTGCCAGCAGTTATGCAGCTGAAGCTTTCTTT CASSYAAEAFF
TRBJ1-2 TRBV7-2 NA many TGTGCCAGCAGCTTAAATTACGGGAGCGGTGGCTACACCTTC CASSLNYGSGGYTF
TRBJ2-1 TRBV15 NA few TGTGCCACCGGGGTTCTGGGGGGCTCCTACAATGAGCAGTTCTTC CATGVLGGSYNEQFF
TRBJ2-1 TRBV20-1 TRBD2 few TGCAGTGCTAGTGGGACTACCCAAAATGAGCAGTTCTTC CSASGTTQNEQFF
TRBJ1-1 TRBV2 NA many TGTGCCAGCAGTGTAGAAGAGAACACTGAAGCTTTCTTT CASSVEENTEAFF
TRBJ2-7 TRBV10-3 TRBD2 many TGTGCCATCAGTGAGTCTAAGATAGCGGGAGGCCCGGAAAGCGAGCAGTACTTC CAISESKIAGGPESEQYF
TRBJ2-7 TRBV2 NA few TGTGCCAGCACCCCGCGCTCGGGCACTGGGTACTTC CASTPRSGTGYF
TRBJ2-3 TRBV7-9 NA few TGTGCCAGCAGCGCCGTCAGGTTGGGCACAGATACGCAGTATTTT CASSAVRLGTDTQYF
TRBJ2-3 TRBV7-2 NA many TGTGCCAGCAGCCGGCCCGGGGGGCGCACAGATACGCAGTATTTT CASSRPGGRTDTQYF
TRBJ1-1 TRBV29-1 TRBD1 many TGCAGCGGACAGGGGCCCAGGGGGGACACTGAAGCTTTCTTT CSGQGPRGDTEAFF
TRBJ1-4 TRBV12-3/TRBV12-4 NA many TGTGCCCCCTCTAGGGGGGCGCGGGTTGAAAAACTGTTTTTT CAPSRGARVEKLFF
TRBJ1-2 TRBV7-2 NA NA TGTGCCAGCAGCTTAGTTGCAGGAAACTATGGCTACACCTTC CASSLVAGNYGYTF
TRBJ1-3 TRBV15 NA NA TGTGCCACCAGCAGAGATCGGGGGGCCTGGGGAAACTCTGGAAACACCATATATTTT CATSRDRGAWGNSGNTIYF
TRBJ2-1 TRBV7-2 TRBD2 many TGTGCCAGCAGCTTATCTAGCGGGAGCGGCGAGCAGTTCTTC CASSLSSGSGEQFF